These T cell receptor beta chains were read from a single sample in a study of T cells in Graves' hyperthyroidism and ophthalmopathy. In TCRdb, the multiplex PCR reads were re-called with MiXCR into one record per CDR3 protein. Here the sample spans roughly 400,000 distinct CDR3 sequences, over 12% being singletons. The specimen was blood. The receptors were sampled from a man aged 50 to 59 with Graves' ophthalmopathy. Both conserved end residues are part of each CDR3. The D gene is left open where the match is weak. Expanded clones are given a class, and other clones once, few, many or no size at all.

clone_size: few
d_call: TRBD1
v_call: TRBV28
j_call: TRBJ2-4
cdr3_aa: CASSSFQGVDIQYF
cdr3_nt: TGTGCCAGCAGTTCTTTCCAGGGGGTTGACATTCAGTACTTC

clone_size: few
d_call: .
v_call: TRBV7-2
j_call: TRBJ1-6
cdr3_aa: CASSLALWGSYNSPLHF
cdr3_nt: TGTGCCAGCAGCTTAGCGCTCTGGGGATCCTATAATTCACCCCTCCACTTT

clone_size: few
d_call: TRBD1
v_call: TRBV19
j_call: TRBJ2-2
cdr3_aa: CASSIDLYGTGGREGRIGELFF
cdr3_nt: TGTGCCAGTAGTATAGATCTATACGGGACAGGGGGGCGGGAGGGCCGGATCGGGGAGCTGTTTTTT

clone_size: many
d_call: .
v_call: TRBV18
j_call: TRBJ1-1
cdr3_aa: CASSQEQGGGAFF
cdr3_nt: TGTGCCAGCTCACAAGAACAGGGCGGGGGAGCTTTCTTT

clone_size: few
d_call: .
v_call: TRBV5-5
j_call: TRBJ1-4
cdr3_aa: CASSLMVGWTEKLFF
cdr3_nt: TGTGCCAGCAGCCTAATGGTAGGGTGGACGGAAAAACTGTTTTTT

clone_size: few
d_call: TRBD1
v_call: TRBV30
j_call: TRBJ1-1
cdr3_aa: CAWSHLTGTTEAFF
cdr3_nt: TGTGCCTGGAGCCACCTGACAGGGACCACTGAAGCTTTCTTT

clone_size: many
d_call: TRBD2
v_call: TRBV20-1
j_call: TRBJ2-3
cdr3_aa: CSAKPGLAGADLTDTQYF
cdr3_nt: TGCAGTGCAAAGCCGGGACTAGCGGGAGCCGATCTCACAGATACGCAGTATTTT

clone_size: few
d_call: .
v_call: TRBV15
j_call: TRBJ2-1
cdr3_aa: CATSGDITGRSNEQFF
cdr3_nt: TGTGCCACCAGCGGAGATATTACAGGGAGGAGCAATGAGCAGTTCTTC

clone_size: few
d_call: TRBD2
v_call: TRBV19
j_call: TRBJ2-5
cdr3_aa: CASSTGTSGGETQYF
cdr3_nt: TGTGCCAGTAGTACCGGGACTAGCGGGGGCGAGACCCAGTACTTC

clone_size: .
d_call: .
v_call: TRBV27
j_call: TRBJ2-7
cdr3_aa: CASSLSRGPAYEQYF
cdr3_nt: TGTGCCAGCAGTTTATCACGAGGGCCCGCCTACGAGCAGTACTTC

clone_size: many
d_call: .
v_call: TRBV11-2
j_call: TRBJ2-5
cdr3_aa: CASSLGVGGSQETQYF
cdr3_nt: TGTGCCAGCAGCTTAGGGGTAGGGGGAAGCCAAGAGACCCAGTACTTC

clone_size: many
d_call: .
v_call: TRBV20-1
j_call: TRBJ1-5
cdr3_aa: CSASRMNQPQHF
cdr3_nt: TGCAGTGCTAGTCGTATGAATCAGCCCCAGCATTTT

clone_size: many
d_call: .
v_call: TRBV3-1
j_call: TRBJ2-7
cdr3_aa: CASRARGSNTEQYF
cdr3_nt: TGTGCCAGCAGGGCCCGGGGGAGTAATACCGAGCAGTACTTC

clone_size: many
d_call: .
v_call: TRBV5-1
j_call: TRBJ1-6
cdr3_aa: CASSLRRGGDENSPLHF
cdr3_nt: TGCGCCAGCAGCTTGAGGCGAGGGGGAGACGAGAATTCACCCCTCCACTTT

clone_size: many
d_call: .
v_call: TRBV18
j_call: TRBJ2-2
cdr3_aa: CASSNPSRTGELFF
cdr3_nt: TGTGCCAGCTCAAACCCCTCAAGAACCGGGGAGCTGTTTTTT

clone_size: many
d_call: TRBD2
v_call: TRBV24-1
j_call: TRBJ2-2
cdr3_aa: CATRPSGSSGELFF
cdr3_nt: TGTGCCACCAGGCCTAGCGGGAGCTCCGGGGAGCTGTTTTTT

clone_size: few
d_call: .
v_call: TRBV9
j_call: TRBJ1-3
cdr3_aa: CASSVEGHYSGNTIYF
cdr3_nt: TGTGCCAGCAGCGTAGAGGGGCACTACTCTGGAAACACCATATATTTT

clone_size: many
d_call: TRBD2
v_call: TRBV11-1
j_call: TRBJ2-7
cdr3_aa: CASRRTSAGYEQYF
cdr3_nt: TGTGCCAGCAGACGAACTAGCGCGGGCTACGAGCAGTACTTC

clone_size: many
d_call: TRBD2
v_call: TRBV28
j_call: TRBJ2-7
cdr3_aa: CASRLAGRPYEQYF
cdr3_nt: TGTGCCAGCAGGCTAGCGGGACGCCCCTACGAGCAGTACTTC

clone_size: few
d_call: TRBD1
v_call: TRBV5-1
j_call: TRBJ2-1
cdr3_aa: CASSYWTGGSNEQFF
cdr3_nt: TGCGCCAGCAGCTACTGGACAGGGGGTAGCAATGAGCAGTTCTTC

clone_size: many
d_call: TRBD2
v_call: TRBV6-5
j_call: TRBJ2-1
cdr3_aa: CASSYSLAAYNEQFF
cdr3_nt: TGTGCCAGCAGTTACTCCCTAGCGGCTTACAATGAGCAGTTCTTC

clone_size: many
d_call: .
v_call: TRBV3-1
j_call: TRBJ1-5
cdr3_aa: CASSSSGSRNQPQHF
cdr3_nt: TGTGCCAGCAGCTCAAGCGGTAGTCGCAATCAGCCCCAGCATTTT

clone_size: .
d_call: TRBD2
v_call: TRBV10-3
j_call: TRBJ2-7
cdr3_aa: CAISEASGSSYEQYF
cdr3_nt: TGTGCCATCAGTGAGGCTAGCGGGAGCTCCTACGAGCAGTACTTC

clone_size: many
d_call: TRBD2
v_call: TRBV2
j_call: TRBJ2-2
cdr3_aa: CASVPGLAVGELFF
cdr3_nt: TGTGCCAGCGTACCGGGACTAGCTGTCGGGGAGCTGTTTTTT

clone_size: few
d_call: TRBD1
v_call: TRBV15
j_call: TRBJ1-4
cdr3_aa: CATSRQQGRGEKLFF
cdr3_nt: TGTGCCACCAGCAGACAACAGGGGCGGGGTGAAAAACTGTTTTTT

clone_size: .
d_call: .
v_call: TRBV10-1
j_call: TRBJ1-4
cdr3_aa: CASSESGREKLFF
cdr3_nt: TGCGCCAGCAGTGAGTCGGGCCGGGAAAAACTGTTTTTT

clone_size: few
d_call: .
v_call: TRBV7-9
j_call: TRBJ1-1
cdr3_aa: CASSLVGVPEAFF
cdr3_nt: TGTGCCAGCAGCTTAGTGGGGGTGCCCGAAGCTTTCTTT

clone_size: many
d_call: .
v_call: TRBV11-2
j_call: TRBJ2-1
cdr3_aa: CASSPGFGTVEFF
cdr3_nt: TGTGCCAGCAGCCCGGGATTTGGGACCGTAGAGTTCTTC

clone_size: many
d_call: .
v_call: TRBV20-1
j_call: TRBJ2-5
cdr3_aa: CSAIFRESETQYF
cdr3_nt: TGCAGTGCTATTTTCAGGGAATCGGAGACCCAGTACTTC